The 27 T cell receptor beta chains below were found in one sample sequenced in a study of T cell responses to AZD1222 COVID-19 vaccine. Assay used: immunoSEQ multiplex PCR; TCRdb lists only in-frame clones, some missing. The sample lists 90,000 to 150,000 clones, roughly 87% occurring once. The specimen comprised peripheral blood, sampled 28 days after the second AZD1222 dose. All receptors derive from an adult who received the AZD1222 COVID-19 vaccine.

This chain joins TRBV28 and TRBJ2-5, with 7 bases that match TRBD1. The CDR3 is made up of 17 amino acids. The germline CDR1 and CDR2 sequences are MDHEN and SYDVKM. Losses at the gene ends were 6 bases for V and 2 bases for J; bases not matched to a gene: 15. DNA for the CDR3: TGTGCCAGCAGCAACCGGGGACAGCCGTCCGATCAAGAGACCCAGTACTTC. Residues: CASSNRGQPSDQETQYF.

The gene calls are TRBV29-1 and TRBJ1-4; D gene ambiguous. V was trimmed by 4 bases and J by 0 bases, leaving 6 bases between them. The CDR3 covers 13 residues. Germline assignment: CDR1 SQVTM and CDR2 ANQGSEA. CDR3 DNA sequence: TGCAGCGTTGGAGACGCAACTAATGAAAAACTGTTTTTT. It is translated as CSVGDATNEKLFF.

The CDR3 spells CASSVERDVSTNEQFF. The CDR3 DNA is TGTGCCAGCAGTGTTGAAAGGGATGTTTCTACAAATGAGCAGTTCTTC. This chain links TRBV6-4 with TRBJ2-1; D unresolved. Germline values: CDR1 MRHNA, CDR2 SNTAGT. V was clipped by 4 bases and J by 7 bases, with 20 bases between them. CDR3 length: 16 amino acids.

The J gene is TRBJ1-1, the V gene TRBV19, with TRBD1 identical over 7 bases. The trim removed 2 bases at V and 2 bases at J, leaving 5 bases unmatched. CDR1 LNHDA and CDR2 SQIVND come from the germline V gene (reference sequence). The CDR3 length is 15 residues. The CDR3 DNA reads as TGTGCCAGTAGTATATTAGGGACAGTCAACACTGAAGCTTTCTTT. Protein sequence: CASSILGTVNTEAFF.

As concerns this clone: Other DNA sequences in the sample encode the same CDR3. The chain recombines TRBV10-3 with TRBJ2-3, with a tentative D call TRBD2 (6 bases). Trimming removed 2 bases at V and 2 bases at J, with 11 bases between. This CDR3 is built from 15 residues. Germline CDR1 is ENHRY and CDR2 is SYGVKD. CDR3 residues: CAISERGGSTDTQYF. The CDR3 nucleotides read TGTGCCATCAGTGAGCGGGGAGGCTCCACAGATACGCAGTATTTT.

V and J are TRBV5-4 and TRBJ1-2; D remains unclear. V lost 4 bases to trimming and J lost 2 bases, with 15 bases between them. This CDR3 is 15 amino acids long. CDR1 and CDR2 (germline): SGHNT, YYREEE (reference sequence). DNA for the CDR3: TGTGCCAGCAGCACCGGTGGAGGGATGAACTATGGCTACACCTTC. Translating gives CASSTGGGMNYGYTF. Full variable domain (missing parts from reference TRBV5-4 and TRBJ1-2): ETGVTQSPTHLIKTRGQQVTLRCSSQSGHNTVSWYQQALGQGPQFIFQYYREEENGRGNFPPRFSGLQFPNYSSELNVNALELDDSALYLCASSTGGGMNYGYTFGSGTRLTVV.

CDR3 protein: CASSLAGPGYTF. In DNA form, the CDR3 reads TGTGCCAGCAGCTTAGCTGGTCCGGGCTACACCTTC. The chain couples TRBV7-9 to TRBJ1-2; no definite D call. This CDR3 has 12 residues. CDR1 and CDR2 (germline): SEHNR, FQNEAQ (reference sequence). Trimming removed 0 bases from V and 8 bases from J, with 7 bases in between.

The rearrangement joins TRBV6-1 to TRBJ2-1; D remains unclear. Germline V gene lookup returns CDR1 MNHNS and CDR2 SASEGT. The CDR3 contains 17 residues. The V end was cut by 0 bases, the J end by 3 bases, with 15 bases between. In DNA form, the CDR3 reads TGTGCCAGCAGTGAAGCGCTTGCTAGTCGATTCTACAATGAGCAGTTCTTC. The encoded protein is CASSEALASRFYNEQFF.

This clone was seen once. This chain connects TRBV4-1 to TRBJ1-2, with a possible D match to TRBD1 (5 bases). V lost 4 bases, J lost 4 bases, and 19 bases lay in between. Germline lookup yields CDR1 MGHRA and CDR2 YSYEKL. The CDR3 contains 16 residues. The CDR3 DNA follows: TGCGCCAGCAGCCGGGCTGGGGGAGGGGAGCTCTATGGCTACACCTTC. Translated, it gives CASSRAGGGELYGYTF.

This chain joins TRBV6-5 and TRBJ1-5, with a weak D call TRBD1 (6 bases). In germline, CDR1 is MNHEY, CDR2 SVGAGI. V gave up 5 bases and J gave up 1 base, with 12 bases separating them. The CDR3 covers 15 residues. The CDR3 nucleotides read TGTGCCAGCAGTATAGTAGGGGGGAGCAATCAGCCCCAGCATTTT. Protein product: CASSIVGGSNQPQHF.

The chain employs TRBV6-5 and TRBJ1-5; D is unresolved. V was clipped by 2 bases and J by 4 bases, with 6 bases between them. The germline CDR1 and CDR2 sequences are MNHEY and SVGAGI. The CDR3 covers 13 residues. The CDR3 protein is CASSYTQNQPQHF. CDR3 bases: TGTGCCAGCAGTTACACGCAAAATCAGCCCCAGCATTTT.

This clone was recorded once. This chain joins TRBV29-1 and TRBJ2-2; D is perhaps TRBD1 (6 bases). The CDR3 extends over 16 amino acids. Germline V lookup: CDR1 SQVTM, CDR2 ANQGSEA. Trimming stripped 4 bases from V and 1 base from J, with 16 bases between. The CDR3 DNA reads as TGCAGCGTTGCTGGGACAACCAAAAAGAACACCGGGGAGCTGTTTTTT. Encoded protein: CSVAGTTKKNTGELFF.

The rearrangement uses TRBV18 and TRBJ2-7, with D possibly matching TRBD1 (6 bases). The CDR3 length is 15 residues. V was shortened by 2 bases and J by 2 bases, with 13 bases between the two germline ends. Germline V gene lookup returns CDR1 KGHSH and CDR2 LQKENI. The CDR3 reads CASSPSGQSTYEQYF. The CDR3 DNA follows: TGTGCCAGCTCACCAAGCGGACAGAGCACCTACGAGCAGTACTTC.

The CDR3 here is CASSTGGALMNTEAFF. The CDR3 nucleotides are TGCGCCAGCAGCACCGGCGGGGCCCTGATGAACACTGAAGCTTTCTTT. This chain connects TRBV5-1 to TRBJ1-1, with a tentative D call TRBD1 (5 bases). There are 16 residues in the CDR3. Trimming took off 4 bases at V and 0 bases at J, with 16 bases between the two ends. Germline V lookup: CDR1 SGHRS, CDR2 YFSETQ. Full variable domain (remainder filled in from reference TRBV5-1 and TRBJ1-1): KAGVTQTPRYLIKTRGQQVTLSCSPISGHRSVSWYQQTPGQGLQFLFEYFSETQRNKGNFPGRFSGRQFSNSRSEMNVSTLELGDSALYLCASSTGGALMNTEAFFGQGTRLTVV.

This clone came up a few times. The rearrangement joins TRBV9 to TRBJ1-5; the match to TRBD1 covers 7 bases. The CDR3 totals 14 residues. Germline CDR1 is SGDLS and CDR2 is YYNGEE. V lost 1 base and J lost 9; bases outside the gene matches: 7. The CDR3 loop reads CASSVTQGSGPQHF. Written as DNA, the CDR3 is TGTGCCAGCAGCGTAACACAGGGGAGTGGGCCCCAGCATTTT.

V and J are TRBV18 and TRBJ1-2; TRBD1 matches 8 bases. There are 13 residues in the CDR3. V was clipped by 8 bases and J by 4 bases; unmatched bases: 6. The germline gives CDR1 KGHSH, CDR2 LQKENI. The CDR3 DNA sequence: TGTGCCAGCGGCAAGACAGGGGTCTATGGCTACACCTTC. This translates into CASGKTGVYGYTF.

The chain recombines TRBV18 with TRBJ1-3; TRBD1 aligns across 7 bases. Germline lookup yields CDR1 KGHSH and CDR2 LQKENI. The J segment lost 2 bases and the V segment lost 4 bases, leaving 14 bases of the junction unmatched. The CDR3 runs to 18 residues. CDR3 nucleotides: TGTGCCAGCTCACGAGATCTGACCGGGACAGAAACTGGAAACACCATATATTTT. Residues: CASSRDLTGTETGNTIYF.

The chain recombines TRBV7-2 with TRBJ2-7; TRBD2 aligns across 11 bases. Germline V gene lookup returns CDR1 SGHTA and CDR2 FQGNSA. The length of the CDR3 is 15 residues. V shed 1 base, J shed 1 base, and the junction held 0 bases outside the gene matches. The CDR3 bases are TGTGCCAGCAGCTTAGGACTAGCGGGATCCTACGAGCAGTACTTC. Its translation is CASSLGLAGSYEQYF. The whole variable domain, remainder taken from reference TRBV7-2 and TRBJ2-7, is GAGVSQSPSNKVTEKGKDVELRCDPISGHTALYWYRQSLGQGLEFLIYFQGNSAPDKSGLPSDRFSAERTGGSVSTLTIQRTQQEDSAVYLCASSLGLAGSYEQYFGPGTRLTVT.

V is TRBV7-2 and J is TRBJ1-6; 11 bases fit TRBD1. The length of the CDR3 is 19 residues. Trimming took 5 bases from V and 6 from J; bases not matched to a gene: 15. Germline V lookup: CDR1 SGHTA, CDR2 FQGNSA. CDR3 sequence (DNA): TGTGCCAGCAGCCCAGGGACCGGGACAGGGGGTGAACGTAATTCACCCCTCCACTTT. It yields the protein CASSPGTGTGGERNSPLHF.

This clone was counted a few times. The V gene is TRBV28, the J gene TRBJ1-4, with D unclear. CDR1 is MDHEN and CDR2 is SYDVKM in the germline V gene. With 7 bases removed from V and 3 bases from J, the gap between germline ends came to 15 bases. This CDR3 is built from 15 residues. CDR3 DNA: TGTGCCAGCAAGGACGGGGTGCCGGCTAATGAAAAACTGTTTTTT. It yields the protein CASKDGVPANEKLFF.

J is TRBJ1-6 and V is TRBV6-2 or TRBV6-3; 9 bases agree with TRBD1. Looked up from germline, CDR1 is MNHEY and CDR2 is SVGEGT. The trim removed 2 bases at V and 10 bases at J, leaving 12 bases unmatched. The CDR3 sequence is 17 residues long. The CDR3 loop reads CASSYPHGQGSRSPLHF. As DNA, the CDR3 is TGTGCCAGCAGTTACCCCCACGGACAGGGGTCAAGGTCACCCCTCCACTTT.

The V gene is TRBV3-1 (or the pseudogene TRBV3-2), the J gene TRBJ2-1; no clear D. The CDR3 has 12 residues. Germline V gives CDR1 LGHDT, CDR2 YNNKEL (reference sequence). V was cut by 1 base and J by 5 bases, with 3 bases left in between. The CDR3 loop is CASSQVNNEQFF. CDR3 DNA sequence: TGTGCCAGCAGCCAAGTTAACAATGAGCAGTTCTTC.

The chain employs TRBV12-3 or TRBV12-4 and TRBJ1-1; 7 bases match TRBD1. The CDR3 has 12 residues. Unmatched junction bases numbered 7, after V lost 5 bases and J lost 10 bases. The CDR3 bases are TGTGCCAGCAGTCCCGGGACAGCGATAGCTTTCTTT. Its translation: CASSPGTAIAFF.

The chain recombines TRBV2 with TRBJ1-4; 7 bases fit TRBD1. This CDR3 is 14 amino acids long. V lost 9 bases to trimming and J lost 7 bases; unmatched junction nucleotides: 11. From germline, CDR1 is SNHLY and CDR2 FYNNEI. CDR3 bases: TGTGCCAGTTTACAGGGGCTGAAGGGTGAAAAACTGTTTTTT. Translated: CASLQGLKGEKLFF.

V is TRBV4-1 and J is TRBJ2-3, with D hard to call. CDR3 length: 13 amino acids. V shed 5 bases and J shed 4 bases, with 10 bases lying between them. Germline assignment: CDR1 MGHRA and CDR2 YSYEKL. CDR3 in amino acids: CASSEPPADTQYF. The CDR3 DNA reads as TGCGCCAGCAGCGAACCCCCGGCAGATACGCAGTATTTT.

The rearrangement uses TRBV27 and TRBJ2-1, with D maybe TRBD1 (6 bases). In germline, CDR1 is MNHEY, CDR2 SMNVEV (reference sequence). CDR3 length equals 15 residues. V lost 5 bases and J 2 bases, leaving 13 bases between the germline ends. CDR3 in amino acids: CASSNRDNTYNEQFF. As DNA, the CDR3 is TGTGCCAGCAGTAACCGGGACAACACCTACAATGAGCAGTTCTTC.

V is TRBV6-5 and J is TRBJ1-1; 9 bases align to TRBD1. The CDR3 loop spans 14 amino acids. Germline trimming cut 2 bases from V and 8 bases from J; bases unmatched to any gene: 6. Germline V gives CDR1 MNHEY, CDR2 SVGAGI. CDR3 amino acids: CASSYPGQGIEAFF. The CDR3 DNA is TGTGCCAGCAGTTACCCTGGACAGGGGATCGAAGCTTTCTTT.